These T cell receptor beta chains were read from a single sample in a study of cytomegalovirus exposure and HLA in healthy donors. Here immunoSEQ multiplex PCR was the method, and the copy in TCRdb shows in-frame clones only, minus some. The sample yields roughly 200,000 clones, around 78% seen once. The sample consisted of PBMCs. The receptors come from a man aged 25-45 years in good health and CMV-seronegative. The CDR3 runs from the conserved cysteine through the conserved F or W. Each record gives: D gene, V gene, J gene, clone size, CDR3 protein, CDR3 DNA. A D gene is named only where the DNA matches it firmly. Some rows mark clone size as missing; the rest say once, few, many or name a class of expanded clone.

>TRBD1|TRBV2|TRBJ1-4|.
CASSESNRGQGKLFF
TGTGCCAGCAGTGAATCGAACAGGGGGCAGGGAAAACTGTTTTTT
>TRBD1|TRBV19|TRBJ1-5|.
CASSISRGRSFQPQHF
TGTGCCAGTAGTATTTCTAGGGGGCGAAGTTTTCAGCCCCAGCATTTT
>TRBD2|TRBV29-1|TRBJ2-7|.
CSVVGGAGGSYEQYF
TGCAGCGTTGTTGGGGGCGCGGGAGGCTCCTACGAGCAGTACTTC
>.|TRBV5-1|TRBJ1-4|.
CASRITGNQEKLFF
TGCGCCAGCAGAATCACAGGGAATCAGGAAAAACTGTTTTTT
>TRBD1|TRBV7-9|TRBJ1-3|.
CASSYRGQGRNTIYF
TGTGCCAGCAGCTACCGGGGACAGGGACGAAACACCATATATTTT
>TRBD1|TRBV29-1|TRBJ1-2|.
CSVEDQDRGYGYTF
TGCAGCGTTGAAGATCAGGACAGGGGTTATGGCTACACCTTC
>TRBD1|TRBV29-1|TRBJ2-5|.
CSVTGGLETQYF
TGCAGCGTGACAGGGGGCCTAGAGACCCAGTACTTC
>TRBD1|TRBV18|TRBJ1-3|.
CASSPILDFPRTGSPGNTIYF
TGTGCCAGCTCCCCAATACTCGACTTCCCACGGACAGGGTCTCCGGGAAACACCATATATTTT
>.|TRBV6-6|TRBJ2-5|.
CASSYSESEGTQYF
TGTGCCAGCAGTTACTCGGAAAGTGAGGGGACCCAGTACTTC
>.|TRBV7-6|TRBJ1-6|.
CASSQGLGNSPLHF
TGTGCCAGCAGCCAGGGACTCGGGAATTCACCCCTCCACTTT
>.|TRBV21-1|TRBJ2-3|.
CASSKSQRGRTTDSDTQYF
TGTGCCAGCAGCAAAAGCCAGAGAGGCAGGACTACTGATTCAGATACGCAGTATTTT
>.|TRBV27|TRBJ2-1|.
CASSLSWAYEQFF
TGTGCCAGCAGTTTGAGCTGGGCCTATGAGCAGTTCTTC
>TRBD1|TRBV2|TRBJ1-2|.
CASSETGQGHGYGYTF
TGTGCCAGCAGTGAAACGGGACAGGGACATGGCTATGGCTACACCTTC
>TRBD1|TRBV10-1|TRBJ2-2|few
CASRANRGAGELFF
TGCGCCAGCAGGGCAAACAGGGGTGCCGGGGAGCTGTTTTTT
>TRBD1|TRBV27|TRBJ1-1|.
CASIPGTGFTEAFF
TGTGCCAGCATCCCCGGGACAGGGTTTACTGAAGCTTTCTTT
>TRBD2|TRBV29-1|TRBJ2-7|.
CSVESPGLAGFGYEQYF
TGCAGCGTAGAGAGTCCGGGACTAGCGGGATTCGGCTACGAGCAGTACTTC
>.|TRBV2|TRBJ2-5|.
CASRMSGETQYF
TGTGCCAGCAGAATGAGTGGAGAGACCCAGTACTTC
>TRBD1|TRBV2|TRBJ2-7|.
CASRTGTGAWEQYF
TGTGCCAGCAGGACCGGGACAGGGGCTTGGGAGCAGTACTTC
>.|TRBV29-1|TRBJ1-4|.
CSVEQGIEKLFF
TGCAGCGTTGAACAGGGCATTGAAAAACTGTTTTTT
>TRBD1|TRBV5-4|TRBJ2-4|.
CASSIQGAGIQYF
TGTGCCAGCAGCATCCAGGGGGCAGGCATTCAGTACTTC
>.|TRBV7-9|TRBJ2-7|.
CASSLSGSEQYF
TGTGCCAGCAGCTTGTCAGGCTCCGAGCAGTACTTC
>.|TRBV5-5|TRBJ1-2|few
CASQNGPLQSYTF
TGTGCCAGTCAGAATGGGCCGCTCCAGAGCTACACCTTC
>.|TRBV19|TRBJ1-1|.
CASRSSGIMNTEAFF
TGTGCCAGTAGATCGTCGGGTATTATGAACACTGAAGCTTTCTTT
>TRBD1|TRBV11-2|TRBJ1-6|.
CASSSNRGRGFGLHF
TGTGCCAGCAGCTCTAACAGGGGGCGCGGGTTCGGGCTCCACTTT
>TRBD1|TRBV5-1|TRBJ2-1|.
CASSSGTGEWNEQFF
TGCGCCAGCAGCTCCGGGACAGGGGAGTGGAATGAGCAGTTCTTC
>TRBD1|TRBV19|TRBJ1-2|.
CATEGTGHGYTF
TGTGCTACAGAAGGGACAGGGCATGGCTACACCTTC
>TRBD1|TRBV29-1|TRBJ1-1|.
CSVTGSLTEAFF
TGCAGCGTGACAGGGAGTTTGACTGAAGCTTTCTTT
>TRBD2|TRBV27|TRBJ2-7|few
CASSPPLTSGTYEQYF
TGTGCCAGCAGTCCACCCTTGACTAGCGGGACCTACGAGCAGTACTTC
>.|TRBV19|TRBJ2-7|.
CASSGGQSPPYEQYF
TGTGCCAGTAGTGGAGGACAGAGTCCCCCCTACGAGCAGTACTTC
>TRBD1|TRBV5-1|TRBJ2-3|.
CASSFTGGTDTQYF
TGCGCCAGCAGCTTCACAGGGGGTACAGATACGCAGTATTTT
>.|TRBV5-1|TRBJ2-2|.
CTSSLANLNTGELFF
TGCACCAGCAGCCTGGCTAACCTGAACACCGGGGAGCTGTTTTTT
>TRBD1|TRBV10-3|TRBJ2-2|once
CAISLSDRGNTGELFF
TGTGCCATCAGTCTTTCGGACAGGGGGAACACCGGGGAGCTGTTTTTT
>TRBD1|TRBV7-9|TRBJ1-2|few
CASSPKTGDGYTF
TGTGCCAGCAGCCCAAAGACAGGGGATGGCTACACCTTC
>.|TRBV5-5|TRBJ2-3|.
CASSSIFVGASTDTQYF
TGTGCCAGCAGCTCGATATTTGTGGGGGCTAGCACAGATACGCAGTATTTT
>TRBD1|TRBV28|TRBJ2-7|few
CASSHGQGGSYEQYF
TGTGCCAGCAGTCACGGACAGGGGGGGTCCTACGAGCAGTACTTC
>.|TRBV2|TRBJ1-1|.
CASPGRPKAEAFF
TGTGCCAGCCCGGGTCGCCCCAAGGCTGAAGCTTTCTTT
>.|TRBV27|TRBJ1-1|.
CASSSVAKEAFF
TGTGCCAGCAGTTCCGTCGCAAAGGAGGCTTTCTTT
>TRBD1|TRBV19|TRBJ1-2|.
CASSRPGQGITF
TGTGCCAGTAGTAGGCCGGGACAGGGGATTACCTTC
>TRBD2|TRBV2|TRBJ2-6|once
CASSDGSGEAFQSGANVLTF
TGTGCCAGCAGTGACGGGAGCGGGGAGGCCTTTCAGAGTGGGGCCAACGTCCTGACTTTC
>.|TRBV11-2|TRBJ1-4|.
CASSLARNEKLFF
TGTGCCAGCAGCTTAGCCAGGAACGAAAAACTGTTTTTT
>.|TRBV6-1|TRBJ2-7|.
CASRRQFLDYEQYF
TGTGCCAGCAGAAGACAGTTCCTGGACTACGAGCAGTACTTC
>.|TRBV2|TRBJ1-5|.
CASSEQAPTQPQHF
TGTGCCAGCAGTGAACAGGCCCCAACCCAGCCCCAGCATTTT
>.|TRBV13|TRBJ2-7|.
CASSFLGQREQYF
TGTGCCAGCAGCTTCTTAGGACAGCGCGAGCAGTACTTC
>TRBD1|TRBV2|TRBJ2-7|few
CASSGTGGYYEQYF
TGTGCCAGCAGTGGGACAGGGGGCTATTACGAGCAGTACTTC
>.|TRBV7-9|TRBJ2-1|few
CASSRGYGEQFF
TGTGCCAGCAGCCGGGGGTACGGAGAGCAGTTCTTC
>.|TRBV30|TRBJ1-1|.
CAWVPRGGEAFF
TGTGCCTGGGTCCCGAGGGGAGGTGAAGCTTTCTTT
>TRBD1|TRBV19|TRBJ1-3|.
CASSTFGRDRETGSGNTIYF
TGTGCCAGTAGTACGTTTGGACGGGACAGGGAAACCGGCTCTGGAAACACCATATATTTT
>.|TRBV5-1|TRBJ2-7|.
CASSPGGILRGQYF
TGCGCCAGCAGCCCGGGTGGAATACTACGGGGGCAGTACTTC
>.|TRBV5-1|TRBJ1-1|.
CASSLLPNTEAFF
TGCGCCAGCAGCTTGCTACCGAACACTGAAGCTTTCTTT
>TRBD2|TRBV30|TRBJ2-1|few
CAWSPLFGRRLGNEQFF
TGTGCCTGGAGCCCTCTATTCGGGAGGCGACTGGGGAATGAGCAGTTCTTC
>.|TRBV6-1|TRBJ2-7|.
CASSEALRAEQYF
TGTGCCAGCAGTGAAGCGCTCAGGGCCGAGCAGTACTTC
>TRBD2|TRBV6-6|TRBJ2-7|.
CASSLAGASYEQYF
TGTGCCAGCAGTTTAGCGGGAGCGAGCTACGAGCAGTACTTC